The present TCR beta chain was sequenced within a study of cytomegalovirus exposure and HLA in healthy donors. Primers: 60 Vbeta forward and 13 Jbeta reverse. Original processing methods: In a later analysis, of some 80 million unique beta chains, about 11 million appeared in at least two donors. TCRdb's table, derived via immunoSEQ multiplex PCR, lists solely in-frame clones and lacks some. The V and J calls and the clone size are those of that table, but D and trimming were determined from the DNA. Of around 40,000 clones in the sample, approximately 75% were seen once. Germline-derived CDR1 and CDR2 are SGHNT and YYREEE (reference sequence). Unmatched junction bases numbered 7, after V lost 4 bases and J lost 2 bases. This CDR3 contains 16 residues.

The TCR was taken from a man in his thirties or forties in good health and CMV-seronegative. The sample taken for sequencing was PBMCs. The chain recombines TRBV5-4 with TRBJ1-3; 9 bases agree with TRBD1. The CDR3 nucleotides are TGTGCCAGCAGCAACTACAGGGGGCTGACTGGAAACACCATATATTTT. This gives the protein CASSNYRGLTGNTIYF.